This T cell receptor beta chain was identified in a study of blood T cell repertoires in COVID-19. Study-level information: T cells, B-cell-depleted T cells, or PBMCs supplied cDNA or gDNA.

V gave up 1 base and J gave up 0 bases; unmatched junction bases: 3. The CDR3 has 15 residues. CDR1 and CDR2 from the germline V gene are GTSNPN and SVGIG (reference sequence). Here immunoSEQ multiplex PCR was the method, and the copy in TCRdb shows in-frame clones only, minus some. The table includes over 200,000 clones, over 70% detected once. The J gene is TRBJ2-7, the V gene TRBV30, with TRBD2 matching over 10 bases. The clonotype was recovered from a woman older than 75 with acute or convalescent COVID-19. The sequenced material came from peripheral blood. The CDR3 DNA is TGTGCCTGGAGTGGTGGACTAGCGGTCTCCTACGAGCAGTACTTC. This sequence encodes CAWSGGLAVSYEQYF.